A selection of T cell receptor beta chains follows, all from one sample in a study of blood T cell repertoires in COVID-19. Profiled with immunoSEQ multiplex PCR; TCRdb holds only in-frame clones, not every one. The table shows around 190,000 clones, with approximately 80% occurring only once. The specimen was peripheral blood. These receptors were taken from a human donor in a cohort sampled during active COVID-19. Each CDR3 is given with its conserved first and last residue. Fields, in order: CDR3 protein, CDR3 DNA, J gene, D gene, clone size, V gene. A D gene is named only where the DNA matches it firmly. Clone size is stated in some rows and not others, as once, few, many or a class when expanded.

CDR3: CSVERSGGSDTQYF
DNA: TGCAGCGTTGAGCGTAGCGGGGGGTCGGATACGCAGTATTTT
J: TRBJ2-3
D: TRBD2
size: .
V: TRBV29-1

CDR3: CASRDPGTSPYEQYF
DNA: TGCGCCAGCAGGGACCCCGGGACTAGCCCCTACGAGCAGTACTTC
J: TRBJ2-7
D: TRBD2
size: .
V: TRBV5-1

CDR3: CASSGGGTGDSGANVLTF
DNA: TGTGCCAGCAGCGGTGGGGGGACAGGCGACTCTGGGGCCAACGTCCTGACTTTC
J: TRBJ2-6
D: TRBD1
size: .
V: TRBV5-5

CDR3: CASSFGAGSGQETQYF
DNA: TGTGCCAGCAGCTTCGGGGCGGGATCGGGTCAAGAGACCCAGTACTTC
J: TRBJ2-5
D: .
size: .
V: TRBV5-4

CDR3: CSVGDRFTEAFF
DNA: TGCAGCGTTGGGGACAGGTTCACTGAAGCTTTCTTT
J: TRBJ1-1
D: TRBD1
size: .
V: TRBV29-1

CDR3: CASVRRDRDNSEQFF
DNA: TGTGCCAGCGTGCGCCGGGACAGGGATAATAGTGAGCAGTTCTTC
J: TRBJ2-1
D: TRBD1
size: once
V: TRBV25-1

CDR3: CASSYSDRGEKLFF
DNA: TGTGCCAGCAGCTACTCGGACAGGGGAGAAAAACTGTTTTTT
J: TRBJ1-4
D: TRBD1
size: .
V: TRBV7-9

CDR3: CASSLQGATEAFF
DNA: TGTGCCAGCAGCCTACAGGGGGCAACTGAAGCTTTCTTT
J: TRBJ1-1
D: TRBD1
size: once
V: TRBV14

CDR3: CSVLRGQGRPTNEKLFF
DNA: TGCAGCGTACTACGGGGACAGGGAAGGCCTACTAATGAAAAACTGTTTTTT
J: TRBJ1-4
D: TRBD1
size: .
V: TRBV29-1

CDR3: CASSTLQGVGYEQYF
DNA: TGTGCCAGCAGTACTCTACAGGGTGTGGGGTACGAGCAGTACTTC
J: TRBJ2-7
D: .
size: .
V: TRBV28

CDR3: CASSTSGLAGGGSSEQYF
DNA: TGCGCCAGCAGCACCTCGGGACTAGCGGGAGGAGGGAGTTCCGAGCAGTACTTC
J: TRBJ2-7
D: TRBD2
size: .
V: TRBV5-1

CDR3: CASSEDWRRYEQYF
DNA: TGTGCCAGCAGTGAGGACTGGCGACGCTACGAGCAGTACTTC
J: TRBJ2-7
D: .
size: .
V: TRBV27

CDR3: CASSFFAFETKNIQYF
DNA: TGTGCCAGCAGTTTTTTTGCGTTTGAAACCAAAAACATTCAGTACTTC
J: TRBJ2-4
D: .
size: once
V: TRBV28

CDR3: CALGTGPYEQYF
DNA: TGTGCCCTCGGGACTGGGCCCTACGAGCAGTACTTC
J: TRBJ2-7
D: .
size: .
V: TRBV30

CDR3: CASSLGSGNPTGELFF
DNA: TGTGCCAGCAGCTTGGGGTCGGGAAACCCCACCGGGGAGCTGTTTTTT
J: TRBJ2-2
D: .
size: .
V: TRBV5-6

CDR3: CASRDRNTGELFF
DNA: TGTGCCAGCAGGGACAGGAACACCGGGGAGCTGTTTTTT
J: TRBJ2-2
D: .
size: .
V: TRBV13

CDR3: CASSRTSGSVDEQFF
DNA: TGTGCCAGCAGCCGGACTAGCGGGAGTGTAGATGAGCAGTTCTTC
J: TRBJ2-1
D: TRBD2
size: few
V: TRBV6-4

CDR3: CASSLSRSGELFF
DNA: TGTGCCAGCAGCTTATCCCGTTCCGGGGAGCTGTTTTTT
J: TRBJ2-2
D: .
size: .
V: TRBV7-9

CDR3: CASSRIQGIGYNEQFF
DNA: TGTGCCAGTAGTAGAATTCAGGGGATCGGATACAATGAGCAGTTCTTC
J: TRBJ2-1
D: .
size: .
V: TRBV19

CDR3: CATAGQSNTEAFF
DNA: TGTGCCACCGCTGGACAGTCGAACACTGAAGCTTTCTTT
J: TRBJ1-1
D: .
size: once
V: TRBV27

CDR3: CASSQARQGSYNEQFF
DNA: TGCGCCAGCAGCCAAGCTCGCCAGGGGTCCTACAATGAGCAGTTCTTC
J: TRBJ2-1
D: .
size: many
V: TRBV4-1

CDR3: CASSEEGLAGNEQFF
DNA: TGTGCCAGCAGTGAAGAAGGACTAGCGGGCAATGAGCAGTTCTTC
J: TRBJ2-1
D: TRBD2
size: .
V: TRBV6-1

CDR3: CASSERNQGAGETQYF
DNA: TGTGCCAGCAGTGAAAGGAACCAGGGGGCAGGGGAGACCCAGTACTTC
J: TRBJ2-5
D: TRBD1
size: .
V: TRBV2

CDR3: CASSLGREETQYF
DNA: TGTGCCAGTAGTCTAGGACGGGAGGAGACCCAGTACTTC
J: TRBJ2-5
D: .
size: .
V: TRBV19

CDR3: CASSGTSGGEQYF
DNA: TGTGCCAGCAGTGGGACTAGCGGTGGAGAGCAGTACTTC
J: TRBJ2-7
D: TRBD2
size: .
V: TRBV2

CDR3: CASSRRQGSGNTIYF
DNA: TGTGCCAGCAGCCGCCGACAGGGCTCTGGAAACACCATATATTTT
J: TRBJ1-3
D: TRBD1
size: .
V: TRBV28

CDR3: CASSITSRLRKGDTQYF
DNA: TGTGCCAGCAGTATTACTAGCCGGCTACGAAAGGGAGATACGCAGTATTTT
J: TRBJ2-3
D: .
size: .
V: TRBV27

CDR3: CASSQDGYGGEQYF
DNA: TGTGCCAGCAGCCAAGACGGATATGGAGGCGAGCAGTACTTC
J: TRBJ2-7
D: .
size: .
V: TRBV4-2

CDR3: CASSSPGQGFYSNQPQHF
DNA: TGTGCCAGCAGTTCGCCGGGACAGGGCTTCTATAGCAATCAGCCCCAGCATTTT
J: TRBJ1-5
D: TRBD1
size: few
V: TRBV28

CDR3: CASSVGSGTGANVLTF
DNA: TGTGCCAGTAGTGTTGGTAGCGGGACAGGGGCCAACGTCCTGACTTTC
J: TRBJ2-6
D: TRBD2
size: .
V: TRBV19

CDR3: CASSRDYSQTPGELFF
DNA: TGTGCCAGCAGCCGAGACTATTCCCAAACCCCCGGGGAGCTGTTTTTT
J: TRBJ2-2
D: .
size: .
V: TRBV3-1/TRBV3-2

CDR3: CASRLAGVKNEQYF
DNA: TGTGCCAGCAGACTAGCGGGAGTAAAAAACGAGCAGTACTTC
J: TRBJ2-7
D: TRBD2
size: .
V: TRBV6-5

CDR3: CASSSQGAKNEQFF
DNA: TGTGCCAGCAGCTCACAGGGGGCTAAGAATGAGCAGTTCTTC
J: TRBJ2-1
D: TRBD1
size: .
V: TRBV11-2

CDR3: CASSFQFSNQPQHF
DNA: TGTGCCAGCAGCTTTCAGTTTAGCAATCAGCCCCAGCATTTT
J: TRBJ1-5
D: .
size: few
V: TRBV5-8

CDR3: CASSGLAGAEQYF
DNA: TGTGCCAGCAGCGGTCTAGCGGGAGCCGAGCAGTACTTC
J: TRBJ2-7
D: TRBD2
size: few
V: TRBV7-9

CDR3: CASSVGSGDLDTQYF
DNA: TGTGCCAGCAGCGTAGGCAGCGGAGATCTAGATACGCAGTATTTT
J: TRBJ2-3
D: .
size: few
V: TRBV9

CDR3: CAIRWTGTNTEAFF
DNA: TGTGCCATCAGGTGGACAGGCACGAACACTGAAGCTTTCTTT
J: TRBJ1-1
D: TRBD1
size: .
V: TRBV10-3

CDR3: CASSSGHGRTGELFF
DNA: TGCGCCAGCAGCTCTGGACATGGACGGACCGGGGAGCTGTTTTTT
J: TRBJ2-2
D: .
size: .
V: TRBV5-1

CDR3: CASSLERNEQFF
DNA: TGTGCCAGCAGCTTGGAGCGCAATGAGCAGTTCTTC
J: TRBJ2-1
D: .
size: .
V: TRBV7-9

CDR3: CSVEAAGAYEQYF
DNA: TGCAGCGTTGAGGCGGCGGGGGCCTACGAGCAGTACTTC
J: TRBJ2-7
D: TRBD2
size: .
V: TRBV29-1

CDR3: CASSLLPIGTGTGYGYTF
DNA: TGTGCCAGCAGCTTACTCCCGATCGGAACAGGAACAGGCTATGGCTACACCTTC
J: TRBJ1-2
D: .
size: .
V: TRBV7-6